This T cell receptor (beta chain) emerged from a study of PD-1 blockade in mismatch repair-deficient tumors. Across the study: Enrolled about 2012-2016, patients had progressing, pretreated mismatch repair-deficient cancers of 12 to 13 types.

Study-level points and caveats: After pembrolizumab, tumor-resident clones rose rapidly, then generally contracted before radiologic responses.

TCRs were sequenced from a few patients responding to pembrolizumab. This CDR3 region has 17 residues. Here immunoSEQ multiplex PCR was the method, and the copy in TCRdb shows in-frame clones only, minus some. This table has 39,000 or so clones, over 80% appearing once. As for this clone: The target antigen is unknown.

The TCR comes from an adult with mismatch repair-deficient cancer. V gene TRBV21-1 combines with J gene TRBJ2-2; TRBD1 is the table's D call, not checked against the DNA. TRBV21-1 is an annotated pseudogene. Sequenced material: PBMCs, taken roughly 40 weeks after starting pembrolizumab. CDR3 coding DNA: TGTGCCAGCAGCAAAGAACCCCGGACAAAAAACACCGGGGAGCTGTTTTTT. Protein sequence: CASSKEPRTKNTGELFF.